Listed below are T cell receptor beta chains from one sample, sequenced in a study of Tregs in tolerant kidney transplant recipients. The data were produced by immunoSEQ multiplex PCR, yet TCRdb's version contains in-frame clones alone and is incomplete. Of some 65,000 clones in the sample, 84% were seen once. Material: CD4+ T cells from blood. These receptors were obtained from a human donor in good health. The CDR3 runs from the conserved cysteine through the conserved F or W. Fields, in order: V gene, CDR3 length, J gene, CDR3 protein.

TRBV6-5	11	TRBJ2-3	CASSPGWTQYF
TRBV28	16	TRBJ2-2	CASSPPGLAGTGELFF
TRBV30	14	TRBJ1-5	CAWREAWGNQPQHF
TRBV30	13	TRBJ2-4	CACRQLALNIQYF
TRBV5-8	15	TRBJ2-5	CASSYRRSPGETQYF
TRBV7-9	16	TRBJ2-3	CASSLVGGSSTDTQYF
TRBV6-5	12	TRBJ1-1	CASISPNTEAFF
TRBV7-8	16	TRBJ2-3	CASSLRTSGGTDTQYF
TRBV9	12	TRBJ1-2	CASSVGWNGYTF
TRBV30	13	TRBJ1-2	CAWSAGQSYGYTF
TRBV18	14	TRBJ2-3	CASSELTSTDTQYF
TRBV30	15	TRBJ2-1	CAWNGGRVWSNEQFF
TRBV15	14	TRBJ1-3	CATSRVTSGNTIYF
TRBV5-1	15	TRBJ2-7	CASSSMTGGAYEQYF
TRBV5-8	16	TRBJ1-1	CASSPVVGVLNTEAFF
TRBV6-6	13	TRBJ1-2	CASRDRDDYGYTF
TRBV6-5	14	TRBJ1-5	CASSYAGYNQPQHF
TRBV5-6	16	TRBJ1-6	CASSGGADALNSPLHF
TRBV2	14	TRBJ2-6	CASIIGGGANVLTF
TRBV12-1	16	TRBJ1-2	CASSPQEEQGNYGYTF
TRBV6-5	13	TRBJ2-7	CASSLGTSSREYF
TRBV7-2	12	TRBJ1-1	CASSLGQSEAFF
TRBV7-6	12	TRBJ2-3	CASSLVRDTQYF
TRBV2	16	TRBJ1-2	CASSDGTRLSWDGYTF
TRBV27	13	TRBJ1-2	CASSSQGNYGYTF
TRBV5-4	15	TRBJ2-3	CASSYPGTRQDTQYF
TRBV5-1	15	TRBJ1-2	CASSATGETNYGYTF
TRBV5-1	14	TRBJ2-1	CASSPMTSTNEQFF
TRBV4-3	16	NA	CASSQEILTGPYEQYF
TRBV27	15	TRBJ2-3	CASSPSSQSTDTQYF
TRBV6-1	15	TRBJ2-3	CASTGTSVRRDTQYF
TRBV29-1	14	TRBJ2-3	CSVEARLSRDTQYF
TRBV19	13	TRBJ2-1	CASSIGSYNEQFF
TRBV18	13	TRBJ2-7	CASSPLQGGEQYF
TRBV7-8	16	TRBJ1-5	CASSPISGQGNQPQHF
TRBV9	15	TRBJ2-3	CASRETGTGSGTQYF
TRBV5-1	15	TRBJ1-1	CASSSMDRALTEAFF
TRBV5-8	14	TRBJ1-1	CASSSTGWNTEAFF
TRBV5-6	16	TRBJ2-3	CASSRGFRLNTDTQYF
TRBV7-9	15	TRBJ1-2	CASSLALGGEDGYTF
TRBV9	16	TRBJ1-6	CASSPEARTYNSPLHF
TRBV4-1	17	TRBJ1-1	CASSQGRFGAMNTEAFF
TRBV7-9	16	TRBJ2-3	CASSLALAGEADTQYF
TRBV7-8	16	TRBJ1-1	CASSLGQAMGNTEAFF
TRBV11-3	15	TRBJ2-3	CASRTLGGRTDTQYF
TRBV20-1	10	TRBJ2-5	CSANQETQYF
TRBV19	14	TRBJ2-5	CASRRQGGQETQYF
TRBV30	13	TRBJ1-1	CARDRGGNTEAFF
TRBV29-1	15	TRBJ2-3	CSVRGAGGPSDTQYF
TRBV6-5	13	TRBJ1-6	CASRTDGYSPLHF
TRBV4-2	18	TRBJ2-5	CASSQDQGQGGNQETQYF
TRBV4-2	13	TRBJ2-5	CASSQDQQETQYF
TRBV29-1	14	TRBJ2-5	CSVLPVGIQETQYF
TRBV7-3	13	TRBJ2-1	CASSSQRYNEQFF
TRBV19	16	TRBJ2-2	CASQSWRREGTGELFF